This T cell receptor beta chain was recorded in a study of control samples from healthy donors and cancer patients. TCRdb keeps only in-frame clones here, not all; method: immunoSEQ multiplex PCR. The data contain 90,000 or so clones, around 90% of them seen just once; the ten biggest clones take up roughly 9.7%. The CDR3 totals 13 residues. The V and J ends lost 7 bases and 1 base, in that order; junction bases with no gene match: 1. Germline values: CDR1 KGHDR, CDR2 SFDVKD. Sequencing used PBMCs. The sequence came from a woman in her fifties or sixties with colorectal cancer. V usage is TRBV24-1 and J usage is TRBJ2-3; 7 bases fit TRBD1. The CDR3 sequence is CATSDRGTDTQYF. CDR3 coding DNA: TGTGCCACCAGCGACAGGGGCACAGATACGCAGTATTTT.